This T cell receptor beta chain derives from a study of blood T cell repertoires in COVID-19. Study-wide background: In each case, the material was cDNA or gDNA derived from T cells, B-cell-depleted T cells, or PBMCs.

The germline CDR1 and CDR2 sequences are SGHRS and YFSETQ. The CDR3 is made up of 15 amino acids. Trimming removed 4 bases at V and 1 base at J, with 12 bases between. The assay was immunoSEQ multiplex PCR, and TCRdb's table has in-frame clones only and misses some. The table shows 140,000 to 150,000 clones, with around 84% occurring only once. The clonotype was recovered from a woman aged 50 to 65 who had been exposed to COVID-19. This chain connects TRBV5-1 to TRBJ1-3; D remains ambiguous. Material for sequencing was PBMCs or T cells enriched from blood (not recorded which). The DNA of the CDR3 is TGCGCCAGCAGCGCCCTCGGCGGATCTGGAAACACCATATATTTT. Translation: CASSALGGSGNTIYF.